A single sample gave rise to the 27 T cell receptor beta chains below, sequenced in a study of cytomegalovirus exposure and HLA in healthy donors. PCR involved 60 Vbeta and 13 Jbeta primers. The assay was immunoSEQ multiplex PCR, and TCRdb's table has in-frame clones only and misses some. The sample has approximately 180,000 clones, around 80% seen once. Source material: PBMCs. These receptors all come from a woman aged 60 to 75 in good health and CMV-seropositive.

V is TRBV28 and J is TRBJ2-7; D may be TRBD2 (6 bases). The CDR3 is 15 residues long. Between the trimmed V and J ends, which lost 2 bases and 0 bases, there was a span of 11 bases. Germline V lookup: CDR1 MDHEN, CDR2 SYDVKM. The CDR3 DNA is TGTGCCAGCAGTTTAGGTAGGAGGGACTCCTACGAGCAGTACTTC. Translation: CASSLGRRDSYEQYF.

This clone was counted between two and nine times. This chain joins TRBV5-1 and TRBJ2-7; tentative D call: TRBD2 (7 bases). The CDR3 is 21 amino acids. Germline V gives CDR1 SGHRS, CDR2 YFSETQ. The V gene lost 4 bases and the J gene lost 7 bases, with 39 bases spanning the gap. This chain's CDR3 is CASSLPGKGERGGVITREQYF. Here the CDR3 DNA reads TGCGCCAGCAGCCTCCCCGGGAAGGGTGAAAGGGGGGGTGTCATTACGAGGGAGCAGTACTTC. The entire variable domain, with the rest obtained from reference TRBV5-1 and TRBJ2-7, is as follows: KAGVTQTPRYLIKTRGQQVTLSCSPISGHRSVSWYQQTPGQGLQFLFEYFSETQRNKGNFPGRFSGRQFSNSRSEMNVSTLELGDSALYLCASSLPGKGERGGVITREQYFGPGTRLTVT.

In this sample, this clone turned up once. This sequence joins TRBV28 and TRBJ2-6; no definite D call. Germline CDR1 is MDHEN and CDR2 is SYDVKM. Trimming cost V 7 bases and J 13 bases, with 14 bases left between them. The CDR3 is 12 residues long. CDR3 nucleotide sequence: TGTGCCAGCACCACCAGGCCTGGTGTCCTGACTTTC. This encodes CASTTRPGVLTF. Based on the CDR3 plus reference TRBV28 and TRBJ2-6, the full variable domain is DVKVTQSSRYLVKRTGEKVFLECVQDMDHENMFWYRQDPGLGLRLIYFSYDVKMKEKGDIPEGYSVSREKKERFSLILESASTNQTSMYLCASTTRPGVLTFGAGSRLTVL.

The V gene is TRBV5-1, the J gene TRBJ1-5, with a tentative D call TRBD1 (5 bases). Germline CDR1 is SGHRS and CDR2 is YFSETQ. V was pared by 0 bases and J by 4 bases, with 8 bases between. The CDR3 loop spans 14 amino acids. The CDR3 nucleotides are TGCGCCAGCAGCTTGGAGGGGAGGAATCAGCCCCAGCATTTT. Residues: CASSLEGRNQPQHF.

This clone was seen more than once but under ten times. A junction boundary mismatches the germline segment, possibly from a read error. This chain uses TRBV6-1 with TRBJ2-7; TRBD2 matches 7 bases. The CDR3 runs to 13 residues. Germline CDR1 and CDR2: MNHNS and SASEGT. CDR3 in DNA: TGTGCCGGCAGAGGGAGGGGAAAAGACGAGCAGTACTTC. This sequence encodes CAGRGRGKDEQYF.

The CDR3 protein is CASSFGGTGGAPMNTEAFF. The CDR3 DNA reads as TGCGCCAGCAGCTTTGGAGGGACAGGGGGAGCTCCTATGAACACTGAAGCTTTCTTT. The chain employs TRBV5-1 and TRBJ1-1, with 11 nucleotides matching TRBD1. Germline loops: CDR1 SGHRS, CDR2 YFSETQ. Trimming took 2 bases from V and 0 from J; bases not matched to a gene: 12. CDR3 length: 19 residues.

CDR3 sequence reads: CASSLPPGQRLTGELFF. Written as DNA, the CDR3 is TGTGCCAGCAGCTTGCCCCCGGGACAGAGGCTCACCGGGGAGCTGTTTTTT. The chain combines TRBV5-4 with TRBJ2-2; 7 bases agree with TRBD1. This CDR3 is built from 17 residues. Germline CDR1 reads SGHNT; CDR2 reads YYREEE (reference sequence). V shed 1 base, J shed 4 bases, and the junction held 10 bases outside the gene matches.

This clone has just a few counts. The V and J genes are TRBV7-3 and TRBJ2-1, with TRBD2 matching 8 bases. The CDR3 consists of 15 residues. Germline CDR1 is SGHTA and CDR2 is FQGTGA. Losses at the gene ends were 5 bases for V and 7 bases for J; bases not matched to a gene: 10. This CDR3 is CASSPWGGRWNEQFF. In nucleotides, the CDR3 is TGTGCCAGCAGCCCGTGGGGCGGGAGGTGGAATGAGCAGTTCTTC.

Remarks on this clone: Germline is not matched at one junction end, which may reflect a read error. The CDR3 loop is CSSSLERLAGDPYTGELFF. As DNA, the CDR3 is TGTTCCAGCAGCTTAGAGAGACTAGCGGGAGACCCCTACACCGGGGAGCTGTTTTTT. The V gene is TRBV7-9, the J gene TRBJ2-2; 12 bases are a match to TRBD2. Germline V gene data show CDR1 as SEHNR and CDR2 as FQNEAQ (reference sequence). The CDR3 loop spans 19 amino acids.

This chain uses TRBV5-1 with TRBJ1-1, with D maybe TRBD1 (6 bases). The CDR3 runs to 15 residues. From germline, CDR1 is SGHRS and CDR2 YFSETQ. The V end lost 5 bases, the J end lost 1 base, and 15 bases lay between the germline ends. CDR3 sequence reads: CASSADRSTNTEAFF. CDR3 coding DNA: TGCGCCAGCAGTGCTGACAGGTCTACGAACACTGAAGCTTTCTTT.

The J gene is TRBJ2-7, the V gene TRBV29-1; 7 nucleotides line up with TRBD1. Trimming removed 0 bases from V and 4 bases from J; junction bases left unmatched: 3. The CDR3 totals 13 residues. Germline assignment: CDR1 SQVTM and CDR2 ANQGSEA. The CDR3 coding sequence is TGCAGCGTTGAAGATCCGACAGGGTACGAGCAGTACTTC. Its protein is CSVEDPTGYEQYF.

The chain combines TRBV28 with TRBJ2-7, with a tentative D call TRBD1 (6 bases). Germline CDR1 is MDHEN and CDR2 is SYDVKM. V was pared by 5 bases and J by 0 bases, with 14 bases between. The CDR3 spans 15 residues. CDR3 protein: CASSPHGGLSYEQYF. Here the CDR3 DNA reads TGTGCCAGCAGTCCCCATGGGGGCCTCTCCTACGAGCAGTACTTC.

The chain carries TRBV5-7 and TRBJ2-7; 10 bases line up with TRBD2. TRBV5-7 is identified as an open reading frame with a role that is uncertain. The CDR3 has 18 amino acids. The J segment lost 0 bases and the V segment lost 4 bases, leaving 13 bases of the junction unmatched. CDR3 sequence: CASSVLGGASGSSYEQYF. The CDR3 DNA is TGTGCCAGCAGCGTTCTTGGAGGGGCTAGCGGGAGCTCCTACGAGCAGTACTTC.

The V gene is TRBV7-9, the J gene TRBJ1-6; tentative D call: TRBD1 (6 bases). The CDR3 sequence is 14 residues long. Germline values: CDR1 SEHNR, CDR2 FQNEAQ (reference sequence). The V end was cut by 1 base, the J end by 7 bases, with 8 bases between. This CDR3 is CASSLEGGNSPLHF. The CDR3 nucleotides are TGTGCCAGCAGCTTAGAGGGGGGGAATTCACCCCTCCACTTT.

The gene calls are TRBV29-1 and TRBJ2-7, with 7 bases identical to TRBD1. Germline CDR1 SQVTM, CDR2 ANQGSEA. Germline trimming cut 6 bases from V and 2 bases from J; bases unmatched to any gene: 10. The CDR3 covers 14 residues. CDR3 bases: TGCAGCGTCCTAGACAGGGTGGCCCCCTACGAGCAGTACTTC. Its translation: CSVLDRVAPYEQYF.

The chain uses TRBV29-1 and TRBJ1-4; D is ambiguous. The CDR3 has 13 amino acids. V lost 4 bases and J 1 base, leaving 7 bases between the germline ends. CDR1 is SQVTM, CDR2 ANQGSEA, per germline. As DNA, the CDR3 is TGCAGCGTTGGGAGCATAACTAATGAAAAACTGTTTTTT. It codes for CSVGSITNEKLFF.

The chain combines TRBV28 with TRBJ1-1; D ambiguous. The CDR3 consists of 12 residues. Trimming shortened V by 1 base and J by 8 bases, and 8 bases separated the two germline ends. Germline V CDR1 and CDR2: MDHEN, SYDVKM. CDR3 protein: CASSLFSGEAFF. DNA of the CDR3: TGTGCCAGCAGTTTATTCAGTGGCGAAGCTTTCTTT.

The V and J genes are TRBV28 and TRBJ1-5; 9 bases align to TRBD1. The CDR3 is made up of 17 amino acids. CDR1 is MDHEN, CDR2 SYDVKM, per germline. The V gene end was trimmed by 6 bases and the J gene end by 1 base; junction bases not matched to a gene: 10. CDR3 in amino acids: CASSPLQGAWSNQPQHF. CDR3 sequence (DNA): TGTGCCAGCAGCCCCTTACAGGGGGCATGGAGCAATCAGCCCCAGCATTTT.

This clone was observed a few times. The gene calls are TRBV27 and TRBJ1-2; perhaps TRBD1 as D (5 bases). The CDR3 has 15 amino acids. The germline V gene has CDR1 MNHEY and CDR2 SMNVEV (reference sequence). The V gene lost 9 bases and the J gene lost 2 bases, with 19 bases spanning the gap. The CDR3 region is CASRRGVGDNYGYTF. CDR3 nucleotide sequence: TGTGCCAGTCGACGGGGGGTGGGGGACAACTATGGCTACACCTTC.

The CDR3 loop is CSVVDRAGTGELFF. CDR3 DNA sequence: TGCAGCGTTGTGGACAGGGCGGGCACCGGGGAGCTGTTTTTT. The rearrangement joins TRBV29-1 to TRBJ2-2; TRBD1 aligns across 8 bases. V shed 4 bases, J shed 4 bases, and the junction held 5 bases outside the gene matches. The CDR3 sequence is 14 residues long. CDR1 is SQVTM and CDR2 is ANQGSEA in the germline V gene.

The chain couples TRBV28 to TRBJ1-5; D gene ambiguous. The CDR3 sequence is 15 residues long. Per the germline V gene, CDR1 is MDHEN and CDR2 is SYDVKM. The V and J ends lost 3 bases and 3 bases respectively, with 12 bases between them. The DNA for the CDR3 is TGTGCCAGCAGTTTGTGGAGCTTACCCAATCAGCCCCAGCATTTT. This encodes CASSLWSLPNQPQHF.

The chain has TRBV30 and TRBJ2-1; D may be TRBD1 (6 bases). With 0 bases removed from V and 7 bases from J, the gap between germline ends came to 7 bases. This CDR3 comprises 12 residues. The germline gives CDR1 GTSNPN, CDR2 SVGIG (reference sequence). DNA for the CDR3: TGTGCCTGGAGTGTTCAGGGGAATGAGCAGTTCTTC. It encodes CAWSVQGNEQFF.

This clone was observed a few times. The chain uses TRBV14 and TRBJ2-5, with D possibly TRBD1 on 6 matching bases. The CDR3 spans 14 residues. Looked up from germline, CDR1 is SGHDN and CDR2 is FVKESK. Trimming removed 3 bases at V and 5 bases at J, with 13 bases between. CDR3 loop: CASSHRTVTETQYF. Written as DNA, the CDR3 is TGTGCCAGCAGCCACCGGACAGTCACGGAGACCCAGTACTTC.

This sequence joins TRBV19 and TRBJ1-1, with D possibly TRBD1 on 5 matching bases. CDR1 is LNHDA, CDR2 SQIVND, per germline (reference sequence). Between the trimmed V and J ends, which lost 6 bases and 11 bases, there was a span of 16 bases. The CDR3 runs 12 residues. The CDR3, as DNA: TGTGCCAGTAGCCAAGCGGGGCTGGGGGCTTTCTTT. This gives the protein CASSQAGLGAFF.

The chain is built from TRBV27 and TRBJ1-6, with 9 bases lining up with TRBD1. Germline CDR1 and CDR2: MNHEY and SMNVEV (reference sequence). Trimming removed 4 bases from V and 7 bases from J; junction bases left unmatched: 11. The CDR3 extends over 17 amino acids. CDR3 bases: TGTGCCAGCAGTTACGGGGGCTCGGACAGGGGAAATTCACCCCTCCACTTT. Translating it yields CASSYGGSDRGNSPLHF.

The chain links TRBV2 to TRBJ2-3; 7 nucleotides match TRBD2. The J segment lost 1 base and the V segment lost 6 bases, leaving 4 bases of the junction unmatched. The length of the CDR3 is 14 residues. The germline CDR1 and CDR2 sequences are SNHLY and FYNNEI. The CDR3 reads CASRTSLGTDTQYF. The CDR3 DNA sequence: TGTGCCAGCAGGACTAGCTTAGGCACAGATACGCAGTATTTT.

V usage is TRBV5-6 and J usage is TRBJ2-7; 11 bases fit TRBD2. The junction had 3 bases not matched to a gene; V was cut back by 1 base and J by 6 bases. The CDR3 has 14 amino acids. Germline CDR1 reads SGHDT; CDR2 reads YYEEEE. The DNA of the CDR3 is TGTGCCAGCAGCTTGTTACTAGCGGGAGTCGAGCAGTACTTC. Translating it yields CASSLLLAGVEQYF.